One and the same sample provided the 11 T cell receptor beta chains below, sequenced in a study of CD8 T cells in Susac syndrome. Random hexamers served to reverse transcribe roughly 0.45 to 1 ug RNA. Each CDR3 protein is one row after TCRdb ran MiXCR on the immunoSEQ multiplex PCR reads. The sample contains tens of thousands of distinct CDR3 sequences, around 94% of which appear only once. Sequenced input: CD4+ T cells from PBMCs. The receptors were sampled from a human donor with Susac syndrome.

This clonotype showed up just once. The chain is built from TRBV7-2 and TRBJ1-6; D ambiguous. Per the germline V gene, CDR1 is SGHTA and CDR2 is FQGNSA. Trimming shortened V by 0 bases and J by 9 bases, and 3 bases separated the two germline ends. This CDR3 is 12 amino acids long. CDR3: CASSLAFSPLHF. The CDR3, as DNA: TGTGCCAGCAGCTTAGCCTTTTCACCCCTCCACTTT.

The chain carries TRBV12-3 or TRBV12-4 and TRBJ1-6; D ambiguous. This CDR3 comprises 14 residues. V gave up 3 bases and J gave up 5 bases, with 8 bases separating them. In DNA, the CDR3 is TGTGCCAGCAGTTTTGGAGAGCATAATTCACCCCTCCACTTT. Translating gives CASSFGEHNSPLHF.

V is TRBV27 and J is TRBJ1-5; possible D gene TRBD1, 6 bases. Trimming removed 2 bases at V and 5 bases at J, with 13 bases between. This CDR3 spans 15 amino acids. Germline values: CDR1 MNHEY, CDR2 SMNVEV (reference sequence). In nucleotides, the CDR3 is TGTGCCAGCAGTTTACAGGCAGGGGCCGATCAGCCCCAGCATTTT. Protein sequence: CASSLQAGADQPQHF.

This chain uses TRBV19 with TRBJ1-1; D call uncertain. Germline loops: CDR1 LNHDA, CDR2 SQIVND (reference sequence). The CDR3 sequence is 13 residues long. V gave up 9 bases and J gave up 0 bases, with 11 bases separating them. The CDR3 protein is CASVLHMNTEAFF. The CDR3 DNA sequence: TGTGCCAGCGTTCTTCACATGAACACTGAAGCTTTCTTT. Full variable domain (outside the CDR3, taken from reference TRBV19 and TRBJ1-1): DGGITQSPKYLFRKEGQNVTLSCEQNLNHDAMYWYRQDPGQGLRLIYYSQIVNDFQKGDIAEGYSVSREKKESFPLTVTSAQKNPTAFYLCASVLHMNTEAFFGQGTRLTVV.

V usage is TRBV20-1 and J usage is TRBJ2-1; 8 bases line up with TRBD2. CDR3 length equals 16 residues. The ends lost 3 bases at V and 3 bases at J; junction bases unmatched: 10. The germline V gene encodes CDR1 DFQATT and CDR2 SNEGSKA (reference sequence). CDR3 amino acids: CSAREGTRGDYNEQFF. The CDR3 nucleotides read TGCAGTGCTAGGGAAGGGACTAGGGGGGACTACAATGAGCAGTTCTTC.

The V gene is TRBV12-3 or TRBV12-4, the J gene TRBJ1-6; D gene unclear. This CDR3 contains 12 residues. Trimming cost V 3 bases and J 13 bases, with 10 bases left between them. The chain's CDR3 is CASSLNWAPLHF. CDR3 nucleotide sequence: TGTGCCAGCAGTTTGAATTGGGCCCCCCTCCACTTT.

Worth noting for this clonotype: Germline is not matched at one junction end, which may reflect a read error. The chain has TRBV30 and TRBJ1-1; D ambiguous. Per germline, CDR1 GTSNPN and CDR2 SVGIG (reference sequence). This CDR3 is built from 14 residues. The CDR3 region has the DNA TGTGCCTGGAGTGGGGCCGAAGTGAACGCTGAAGCTTTCTTT. Translation: CAWSGAEVNAEAFF.

This chain links TRBV20-1 with TRBJ2-1; D unresolved. The germline gives CDR1 DFQATT, CDR2 SNEGSKA (reference sequence). With 0 bases removed from V and 8 bases from J, the gap between germline ends came to 5 bases. CDR3 length: 11 amino acids. The DNA for the CDR3 is TGCAGTGCTAGAGATACGGATGAGCAGTTCTTC. Its protein is CSARDTDEQFF.

The chain links TRBV3-1 to TRBJ1-2; possibly TRBD1 for D (5 bases). Germline CDR1 reads LGHDT; CDR2 reads YNNKEL (reference sequence). CDR3 length: 15 amino acids. V was trimmed by 2 bases and J by 1 base, leaving 11 bases between them. CDR3 sequence reads: CASSQKRGINYGYTF. The CDR3 DNA reads as TGTGCCAGCAGCCAAAAGCGGGGCATTAACTATGGCTACACCTTC.

This chain links TRBV6-2 or TRBV6-3 with TRBJ2-3; D perhaps matches TRBD2 (5 bases). The CDR3 is 12 amino acids. The V gene lost 5 bases and the J gene lost 4 bases, with 7 bases spanning the gap. In germline, CDR1 is MNHEY, CDR2 SVGEGT. CDR3 sequence (DNA): TGTGCCAGCAGTGGACTGCCAGATACGCAGTATTTT. Its translation is CASSGLPDTQYF.

This clonotype was observed a few times. The CDR3 DNA reads as TGTGCCAGCAGTACACAGAACACCGGGGAGCTGTTTTTT. It yields the protein CASSTQNTGELFF. The chain links TRBV12-3 or TRBV12-4 to TRBJ2-2, with no clear D. CDR3 size: 13 residues. Trimming stripped 5 bases from V and 1 base from J, with 5 bases between.